This is a list of T cell receptor beta chains from one sample in a study. TCRdb reprocessed the 5' RACE reads with MiXCR, giving one entry per CDR3 protein. The sample records approximately 40,000 distinct CDR3 sequences, approximately 31% being singletons. Sequencing was done on a sample of tumor-infiltrating memory CD4+ T cells sorted from the breast tumor. Every receptor here comes from a female donor with breast cancer. The CDR3 runs from the conserved cysteine through the conserved F or W. Each record gives: V gene, J gene, clone size, CDR3 length, CDR3 protein. For some rows the clone size is stated as once, few or many, or as a class when expanded; others skip it.

>TRBV29-1|TRBJ1-2|.|13
CSVSHQGDYGYTF
>TRBV4-1|TRBJ2-1|.|18
CASSRKNVLAGDYNEQFF
>TRBV4-1|TRBJ2-1|few|15
CVSSQSGGSYNEQFF
>TRBV7-9|TRBJ2-5|many|15
CASSPLAGGQETQYF
>TRBV4-1|TRBJ2-7|many|13
CASSQERGYEQYF
>TRBV5-1|TRBJ2-3|medium-sized|14
CASSLISGEDTQYF
>TRBV6-5|TRBJ2-7|few|14
CASSYRGGTYEQYF
>TRBV4-1|TRBJ2-1|.|15
CASSQIPSGSVEQFF
>TRBV20-1|TRBJ2-5|many|13
CSAWTEYQETQYF
>TRBV5-1|TRBJ2-3|.|15
CAGSATGGSPDTQYF
>TRBV12-3/TRBV12-4|TRBJ2-1|.|13
CASRQGKHNEQFF
>TRBV5-1|TRBJ1-2|few|13
CASREDQLDGYTF
>TRBV5-1|TRBJ2-5|many|14
CASSSGQGPETQYF
>TRBV9|TRBJ2-7|few|12
CASSPSGYEQYF
>TRBV5-1|TRBJ2-3|.|16
CASLRDGTPATDTQYF
>TRBV5-1|TRBJ2-4|.|15
CASSPSSRGENIQYF
>TRBV5-1|TRBJ2-2|few|15
CASSLVGRNTGELFF
>TRBV27|TRBJ2-7|few|14
CTSSRRDRGWEQYF
>TRBV7-8|TRBJ2-2|.|15
CASSPKQGNTGELFF